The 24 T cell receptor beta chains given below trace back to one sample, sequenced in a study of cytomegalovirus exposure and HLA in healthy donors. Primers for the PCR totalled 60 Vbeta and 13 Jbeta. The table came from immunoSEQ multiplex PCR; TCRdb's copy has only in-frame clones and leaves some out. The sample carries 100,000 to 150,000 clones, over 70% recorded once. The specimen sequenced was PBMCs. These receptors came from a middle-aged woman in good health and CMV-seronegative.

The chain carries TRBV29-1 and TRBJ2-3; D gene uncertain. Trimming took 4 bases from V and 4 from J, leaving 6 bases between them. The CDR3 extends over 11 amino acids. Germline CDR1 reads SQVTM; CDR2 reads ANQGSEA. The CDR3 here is CSVGSADTQYF. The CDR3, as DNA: TGCAGCGTTGGGAGCGCAGATACGCAGTATTTT.

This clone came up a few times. CDR3 protein: CASSQELAGRETQYF. The CDR3, as DNA: TGCGCCAGCAGCCAAGAACTAGCGGGACGGGAGACCCAGTACTTC. The V gene is TRBV4-1, the J gene TRBJ2-5; TRBD2 matches 10 bases. V gave up 0 bases and J gave up 5 bases; unmatched junction bases: 3. In germline, CDR1 is MGHRA, CDR2 YSYEKL. This CDR3 has 15 amino acids.

The chain's CDR3 is CASSSADRGVSDEQFF. The CDR3 DNA is TGTGCCAGCAGCTCGGCGGACAGGGGTGTATCCGATGAGCAGTTCTTC. The chain employs TRBV9 and TRBJ2-1, with TRBD1 matching over 9 bases. CDR3 length equals 16 residues. J gave up 8 bases and V 4 bases, and 13 bases lay outside the gene matches. Germline loops: CDR1 SGDLS, CDR2 YYNGEE.

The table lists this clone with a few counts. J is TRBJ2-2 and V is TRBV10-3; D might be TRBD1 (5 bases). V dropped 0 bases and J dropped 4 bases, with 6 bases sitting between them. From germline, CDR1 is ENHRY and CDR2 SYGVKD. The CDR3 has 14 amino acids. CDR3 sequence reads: CAISESQGTGELFF. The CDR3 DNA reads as TGTGCCATCAGTGAGTCGCAGGGCACCGGGGAGCTGTTTTTT.

The CDR3 reads CASSEDSPVVEAFF. As DNA, the CDR3 is TGTGCCAGTAGCGAGGACAGCCCCGTGGTTGAAGCTTTCTTT. V and J are TRBV19 and TRBJ1-1; tentative D call: TRBD1 (6 bases). CDR1 is LNHDA, CDR2 SQIVND, per germline (reference sequence). Trimming stripped 6 bases from V and 7 bases from J, with 18 bases between. The CDR3 contains 14 residues.

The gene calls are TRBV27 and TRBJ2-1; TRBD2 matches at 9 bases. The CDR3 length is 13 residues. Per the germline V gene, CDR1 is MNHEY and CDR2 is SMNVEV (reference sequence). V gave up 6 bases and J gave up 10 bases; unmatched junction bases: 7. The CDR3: CASRRDSGREQFF. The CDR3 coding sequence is TGTGCCAGCAGACGTGATAGCGGGAGAGAGCAGTTCTTC.

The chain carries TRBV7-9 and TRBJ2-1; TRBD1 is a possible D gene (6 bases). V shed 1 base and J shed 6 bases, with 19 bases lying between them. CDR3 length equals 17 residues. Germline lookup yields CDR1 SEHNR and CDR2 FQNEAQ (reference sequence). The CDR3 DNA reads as TGTGCCAGCAGCTTAGGTCCGACAGGATTTAGCCGCAATGAGCAGTTCTTC. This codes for CASSLGPTGFSRNEQFF.

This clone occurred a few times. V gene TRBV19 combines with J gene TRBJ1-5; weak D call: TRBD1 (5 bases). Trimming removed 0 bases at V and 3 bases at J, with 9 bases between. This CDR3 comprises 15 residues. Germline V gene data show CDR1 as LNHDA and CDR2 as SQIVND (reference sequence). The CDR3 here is CASSIDRGNNQPQHF. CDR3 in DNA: TGTGCCAGTAGTATAGATCGGGGGAACAATCAGCCCCAGCATTTT.

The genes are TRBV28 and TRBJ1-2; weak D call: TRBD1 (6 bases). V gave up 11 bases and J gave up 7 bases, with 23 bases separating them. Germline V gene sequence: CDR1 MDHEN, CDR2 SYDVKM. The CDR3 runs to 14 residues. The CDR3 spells CAGGHRGPYRGYTF. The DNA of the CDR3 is TGTGCCGGGGGACATCGAGGCCCCTATCGTGGCTACACCTTC.

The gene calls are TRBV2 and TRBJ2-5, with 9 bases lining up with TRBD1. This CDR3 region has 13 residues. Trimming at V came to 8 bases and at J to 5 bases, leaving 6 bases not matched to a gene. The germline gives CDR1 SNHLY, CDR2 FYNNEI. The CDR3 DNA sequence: TGTGCCAGCGGGGGGGACAGGGAGGAGACCCAGTACTTC. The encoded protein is CASGGDREETQYF.

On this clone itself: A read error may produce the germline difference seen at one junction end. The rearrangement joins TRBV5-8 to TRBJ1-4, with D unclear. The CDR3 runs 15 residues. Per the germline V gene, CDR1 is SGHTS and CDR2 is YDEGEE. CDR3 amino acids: CASSLVQTRDERLFF. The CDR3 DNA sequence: TGTGCCAGCAGCTTGGTACAAACTAGGGATGAAAGACTGTTTTTT.

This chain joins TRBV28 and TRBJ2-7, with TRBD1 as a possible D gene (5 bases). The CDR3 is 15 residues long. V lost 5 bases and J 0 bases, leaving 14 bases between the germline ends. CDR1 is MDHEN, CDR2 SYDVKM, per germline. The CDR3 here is CASSEETVLSYEQYF. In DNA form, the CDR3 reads TGTGCCAGCAGTGAAGAGACAGTGCTCTCCTACGAGCAGTACTTC.

The CDR3 region has the DNA TGTGCCAGCAGCCCAAGACAGGGGGCTGAAAAACTGTTTTTT. Its protein is CASSPRQGAEKLFF. The chain carries TRBV4-2 and TRBJ1-4, with 10 bases lining up with TRBD1. There are 14 residues in the CDR3. The ends lost 4 bases at V and 7 bases at J; junction bases unmatched: 3. Germline CDR1 is LGHNA and CDR2 is YNFKEQ.

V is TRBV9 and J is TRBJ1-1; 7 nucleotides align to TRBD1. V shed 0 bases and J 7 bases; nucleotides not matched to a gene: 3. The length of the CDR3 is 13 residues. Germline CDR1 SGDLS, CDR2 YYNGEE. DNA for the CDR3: TGTGCCAGCAGCGTAGGGACAGGCATTGAAGCTTTCTTT. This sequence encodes CASSVGTGIEAFF.

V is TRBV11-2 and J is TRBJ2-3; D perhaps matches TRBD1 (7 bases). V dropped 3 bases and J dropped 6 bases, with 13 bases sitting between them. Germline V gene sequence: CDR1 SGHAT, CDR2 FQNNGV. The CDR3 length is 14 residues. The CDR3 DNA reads TGTGCCAGCAGCTTTCGACAGGGAGGCGATACGCAGTATTTT. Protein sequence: CASSFRQGGDTQYF. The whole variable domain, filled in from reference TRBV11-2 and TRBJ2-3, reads EAGVAQSPRYKIIEKRQSVAFWCNPISGHATLYWYQQILGQGPKLLIQFQNNGVVDDSQLPKDRFSAERLKGVDSTLKIQPAKLEDSAVYLCASSFRQGGDTQYFGPGTRLTVL.

CDR3 in amino acids: CASSSYSGANVLTF. In nucleotides, the CDR3 is TGTGCCAGCAGCTCTTACTCTGGGGCCAACGTCCTGACTTTC. The chain uses TRBV9 and TRBJ2-6; D is unresolved. Trimming removed 4 bases at V and 0 bases at J, with 5 bases between. The germline V gene has CDR1 SGDLS and CDR2 YYNGEE. This CDR3 contains 14 residues.

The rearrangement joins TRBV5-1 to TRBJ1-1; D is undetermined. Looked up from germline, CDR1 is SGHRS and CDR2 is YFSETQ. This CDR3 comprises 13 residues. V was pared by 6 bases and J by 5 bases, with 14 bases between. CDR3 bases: TGCGCCAGCACGGAACAGCCAACGACTGAAGCTTTCTTT. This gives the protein CASTEQPTTEAFF.

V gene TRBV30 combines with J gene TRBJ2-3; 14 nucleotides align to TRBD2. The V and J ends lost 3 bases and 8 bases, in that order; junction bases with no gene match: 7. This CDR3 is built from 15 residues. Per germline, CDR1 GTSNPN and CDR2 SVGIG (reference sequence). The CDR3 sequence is CAWSGTSGRGGTQYF. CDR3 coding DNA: TGTGCCTGGAGCGGGACTAGCGGGAGAGGCGGTACGCAGTATTTT.

CDR3 in DNA: TGCGCCAGCAGCTTGGGGGACTTGAGCCGGAACACTGAAGCTTTCTTT. This gives the protein CASSLGDLSRNTEAFF. The chain uses TRBV5-1 and TRBJ1-1, with D possibly matching TRBD1 (5 bases). The CDR3 loop spans 16 amino acids. V was trimmed by 0 bases and J by 1 base, leaving 13 bases between them. Germline V gene lookup returns CDR1 SGHRS and CDR2 YFSETQ. Full variable domain (outside the CDR3, taken from reference TRBV5-1 and TRBJ1-1): KAGVTQTPRYLIKTRGQQVTLSCSPISGHRSVSWYQQTPGQGLQFLFEYFSETQRNKGNFPGRFSGRQFSNSRSEMNVSTLELGDSALYLCASSLGDLSRNTEAFFGQGTRLTVV.

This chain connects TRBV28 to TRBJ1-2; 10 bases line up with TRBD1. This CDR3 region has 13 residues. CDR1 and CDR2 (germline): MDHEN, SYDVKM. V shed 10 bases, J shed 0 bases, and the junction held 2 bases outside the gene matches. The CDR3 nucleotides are TGTGCCACCGGGACAGGGGCTAACTATGGCTACACCTTC. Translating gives CATGTGANYGYTF.

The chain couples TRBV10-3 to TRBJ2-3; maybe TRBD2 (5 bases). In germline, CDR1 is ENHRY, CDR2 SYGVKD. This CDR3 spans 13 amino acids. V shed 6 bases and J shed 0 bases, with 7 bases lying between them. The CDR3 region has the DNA TGTGCCATCAGAGCGGATAGCACAGATACGCAGTATTTT. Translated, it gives CAIRADSTDTQYF.

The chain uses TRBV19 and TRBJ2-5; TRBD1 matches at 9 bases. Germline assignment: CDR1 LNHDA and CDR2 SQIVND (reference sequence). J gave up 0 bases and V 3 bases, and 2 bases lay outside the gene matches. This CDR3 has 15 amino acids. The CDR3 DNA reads TGTGCCAGTAGTATCGGGACAGGGTACCAAGAGACCCAGTACTTC. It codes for CASSIGTGYQETQYF.

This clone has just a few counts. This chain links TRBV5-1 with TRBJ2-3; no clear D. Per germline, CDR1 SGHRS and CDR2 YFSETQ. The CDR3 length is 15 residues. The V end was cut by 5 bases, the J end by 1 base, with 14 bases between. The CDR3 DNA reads TGCGCCAGCAGGTTCGAGGCCCAAGGCACAGATACGCAGTATTTT. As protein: CASRFEAQGTDTQYF.

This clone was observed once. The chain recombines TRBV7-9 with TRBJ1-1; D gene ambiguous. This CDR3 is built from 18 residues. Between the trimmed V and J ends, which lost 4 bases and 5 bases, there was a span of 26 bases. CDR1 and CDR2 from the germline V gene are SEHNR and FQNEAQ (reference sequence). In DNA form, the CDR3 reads TGTGCCAGCAGCTCGACCGTTTTGAGGGAACTACGGGAGACTGAAGCTTTCTTT. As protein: CASSSTVLRELRETEAFF.